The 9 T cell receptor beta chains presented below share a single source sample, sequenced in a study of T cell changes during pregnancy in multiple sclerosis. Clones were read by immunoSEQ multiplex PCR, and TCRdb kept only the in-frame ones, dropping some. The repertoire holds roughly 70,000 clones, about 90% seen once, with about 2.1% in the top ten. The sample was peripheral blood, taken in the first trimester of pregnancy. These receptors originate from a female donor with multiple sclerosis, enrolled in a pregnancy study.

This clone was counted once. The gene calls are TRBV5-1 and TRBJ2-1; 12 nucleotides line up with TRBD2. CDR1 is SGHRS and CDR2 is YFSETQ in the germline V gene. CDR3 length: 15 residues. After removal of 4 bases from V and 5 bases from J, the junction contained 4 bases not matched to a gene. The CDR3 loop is CASSAGLAGHNEQFF. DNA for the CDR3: TGCGCCAGCAGCGCGGGACTAGCGGGCCACAATGAGCAGTTCTTC.

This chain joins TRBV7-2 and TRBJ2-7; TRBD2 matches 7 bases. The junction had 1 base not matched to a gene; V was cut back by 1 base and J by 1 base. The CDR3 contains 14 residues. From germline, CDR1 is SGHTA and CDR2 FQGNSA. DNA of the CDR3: TGTGCCAGCAGCTTAGAAGCGGGATCCTACGAGCAGTACTTC. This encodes CASSLEAGSYEQYF.

The CDR3 DNA reads as TGTGCCAGCAGCCTGGGGGCGACAGACACAGATACGCAGTATTTT. As protein: CASSLGATDTDTQYF. The V and J genes are TRBV7-6 and TRBJ2-3; D may be TRBD1 (6 bases). Germline-derived CDR1 and CDR2 are SGHVS and FNYEAQ. Deletions cut 5 bases from V and 2 bases from J, with 14 bases between. The CDR3 totals 15 residues.

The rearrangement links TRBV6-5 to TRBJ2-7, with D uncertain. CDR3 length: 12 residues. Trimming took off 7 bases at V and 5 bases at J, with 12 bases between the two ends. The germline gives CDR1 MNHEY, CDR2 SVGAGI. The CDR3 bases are TGTGCCAGCAACGGCGAGAGGAACGAGCAGTACTTC. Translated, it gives CASNGERNEQYF.

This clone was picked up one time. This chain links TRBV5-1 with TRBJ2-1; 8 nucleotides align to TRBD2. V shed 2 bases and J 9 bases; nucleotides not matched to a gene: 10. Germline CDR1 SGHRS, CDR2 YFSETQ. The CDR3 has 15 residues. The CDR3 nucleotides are TGCGCCAGCAGCTTTACCGGGACTAGTATCACTGAGCAGTTCTTC. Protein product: CASSFTGTSITEQFF. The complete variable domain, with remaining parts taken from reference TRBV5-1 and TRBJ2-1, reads KAGVTQTPRYLIKTRGQQVTLSCSPISGHRSVSWYQQTPGQGLQFLFEYFSETQRNKGNFPGRFSGRQFSNSRSEMNVSTLELGDSALYLCASSFTGTSITEQFFGPGTRLTVL.

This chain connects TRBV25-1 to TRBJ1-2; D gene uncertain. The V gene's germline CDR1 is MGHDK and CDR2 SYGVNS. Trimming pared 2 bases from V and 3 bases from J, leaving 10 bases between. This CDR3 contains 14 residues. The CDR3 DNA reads TGTGCCAGCAGTGAAGGTGGAGGATACTATGGCTACACCTTC. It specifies CASSEGGGYYGYTF.

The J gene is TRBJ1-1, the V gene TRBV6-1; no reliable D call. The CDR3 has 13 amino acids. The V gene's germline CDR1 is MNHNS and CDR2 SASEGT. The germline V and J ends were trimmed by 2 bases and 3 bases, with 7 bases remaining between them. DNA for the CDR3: TGTGCCAGCAGTGAAAGAGGGTACACTGAAGCTTTCTTT. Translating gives CASSERGYTEAFF.

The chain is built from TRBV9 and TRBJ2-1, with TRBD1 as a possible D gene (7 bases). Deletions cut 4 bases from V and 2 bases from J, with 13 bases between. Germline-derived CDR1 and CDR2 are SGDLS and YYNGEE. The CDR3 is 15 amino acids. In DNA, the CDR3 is TGTGCCAGCAGCATCCAGGGGGGCACCTACAATGAGCAGTTCTTC. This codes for CASSIQGGTYNEQFF. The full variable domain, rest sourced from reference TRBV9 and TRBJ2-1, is DSGVTQTPKHLITATGQRVTLRCSPRSGDLSVYWYQQSLDQGLQFLIQYYNGEERAKGNILERFSAQQFPDLHSELNLSSLELGDSALYFCASSIQGGTYNEQFFGPGTRLTVL.

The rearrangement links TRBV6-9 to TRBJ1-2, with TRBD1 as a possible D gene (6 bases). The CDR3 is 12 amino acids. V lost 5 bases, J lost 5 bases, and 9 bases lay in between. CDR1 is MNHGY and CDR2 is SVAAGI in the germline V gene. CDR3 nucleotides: TGTGCCAGCAGTCACAGGGCATATGGCTACACCTTC. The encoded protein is CASSHRAYGYTF.